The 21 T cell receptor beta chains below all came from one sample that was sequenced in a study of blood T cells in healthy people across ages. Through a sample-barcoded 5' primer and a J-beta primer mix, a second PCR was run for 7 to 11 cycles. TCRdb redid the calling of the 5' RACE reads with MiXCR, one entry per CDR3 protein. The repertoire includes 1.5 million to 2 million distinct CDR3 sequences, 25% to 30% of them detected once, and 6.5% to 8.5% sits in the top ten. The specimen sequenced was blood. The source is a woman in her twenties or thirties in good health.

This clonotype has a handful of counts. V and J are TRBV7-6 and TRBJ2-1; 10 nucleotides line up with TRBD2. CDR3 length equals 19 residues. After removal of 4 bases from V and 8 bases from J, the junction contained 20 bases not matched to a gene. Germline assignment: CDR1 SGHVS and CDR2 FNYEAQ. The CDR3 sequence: CASSSRTSGGGYNSDEQFF. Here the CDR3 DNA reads TGTGCCAGCAGCTCAAGGACTAGCGGTGGGGGGTACAATAGTGATGAGCAGTTCTTC.

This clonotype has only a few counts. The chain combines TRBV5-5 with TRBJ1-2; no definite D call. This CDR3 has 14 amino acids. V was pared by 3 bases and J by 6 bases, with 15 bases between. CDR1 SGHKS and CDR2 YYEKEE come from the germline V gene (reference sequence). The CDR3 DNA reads TGTGCCAGCAGCTCTGAGGTGACACGGAATGGCTACACCTTC. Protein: CASSSEVTRNGYTF.

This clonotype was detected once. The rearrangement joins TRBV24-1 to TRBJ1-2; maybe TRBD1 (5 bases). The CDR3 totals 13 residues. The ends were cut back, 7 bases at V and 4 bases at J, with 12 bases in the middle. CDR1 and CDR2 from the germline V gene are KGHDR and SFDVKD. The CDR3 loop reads CATREGRCYGYTF. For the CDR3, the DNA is TGTGCCACCAGGGAGGGACGATGCTATGGCTACACCTTC.

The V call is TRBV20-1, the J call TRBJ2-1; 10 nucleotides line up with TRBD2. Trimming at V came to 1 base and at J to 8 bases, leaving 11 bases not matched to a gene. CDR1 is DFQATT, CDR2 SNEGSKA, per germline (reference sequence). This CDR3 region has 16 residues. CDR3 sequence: CSARATRAGGVDEQFF. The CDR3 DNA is TGCAGTGCTAGAGCTACACGAGCGGGGGGGGTCGATGAGCAGTTCTTC.

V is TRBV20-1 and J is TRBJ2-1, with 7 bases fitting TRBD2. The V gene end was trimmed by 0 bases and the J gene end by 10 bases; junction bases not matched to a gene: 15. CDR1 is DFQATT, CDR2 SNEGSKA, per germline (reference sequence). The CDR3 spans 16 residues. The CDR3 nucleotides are TGCAGTGCTAGAGATTTGTTTAGCGGGTCGCTGGGGGAGCAGTTCTTC. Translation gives CSARDLFSGSLGEQFF.

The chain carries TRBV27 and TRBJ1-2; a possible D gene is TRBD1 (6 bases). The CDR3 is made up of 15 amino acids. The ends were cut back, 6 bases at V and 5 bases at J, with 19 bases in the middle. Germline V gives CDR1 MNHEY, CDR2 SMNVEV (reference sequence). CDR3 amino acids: CASSQDSAAIYGYTF. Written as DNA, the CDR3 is TGTGCCAGCAGCCAGGACAGCGCAGCGATTTATGGCTACACCTTC.

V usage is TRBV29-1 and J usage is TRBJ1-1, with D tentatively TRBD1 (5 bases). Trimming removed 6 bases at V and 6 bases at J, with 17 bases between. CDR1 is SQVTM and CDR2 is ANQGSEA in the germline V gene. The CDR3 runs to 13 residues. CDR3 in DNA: TGCAGCGTACGAGCCCCTCAGGGCTCTGAAGCTTTCTTT. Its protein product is CSVRAPQGSEAFF.

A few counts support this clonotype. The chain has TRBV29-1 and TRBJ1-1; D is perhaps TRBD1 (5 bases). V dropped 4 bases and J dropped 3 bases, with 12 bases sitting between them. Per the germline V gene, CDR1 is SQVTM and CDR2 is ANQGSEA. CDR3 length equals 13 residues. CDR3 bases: TGCAGCGTTGTAAAGTCGGGGGACACTGAAGCTTTCTTT. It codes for CSVVKSGDTEAFF.

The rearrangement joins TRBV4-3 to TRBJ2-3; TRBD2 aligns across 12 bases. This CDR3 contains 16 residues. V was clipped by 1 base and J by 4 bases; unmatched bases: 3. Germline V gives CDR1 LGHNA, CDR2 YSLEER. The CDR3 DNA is TGCGCCAGCAGCCAAGTGACTAGCGGGAGCGCAGATACGCAGTATTTT. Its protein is CASSQVTSGSADTQYF.

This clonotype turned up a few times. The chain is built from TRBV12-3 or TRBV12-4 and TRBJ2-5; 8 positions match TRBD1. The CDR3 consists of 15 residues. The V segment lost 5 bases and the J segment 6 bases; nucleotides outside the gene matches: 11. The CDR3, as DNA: TGTGCCAGCAGTATAAGGACAGGGCTTATACAGACCCAGTACTTC. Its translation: CASSIRTGLIQTQYF.

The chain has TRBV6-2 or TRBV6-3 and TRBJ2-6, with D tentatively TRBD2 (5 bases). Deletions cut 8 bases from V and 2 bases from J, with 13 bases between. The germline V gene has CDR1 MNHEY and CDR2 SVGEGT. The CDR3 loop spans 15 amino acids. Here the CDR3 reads CASRGPGAGANVLTF. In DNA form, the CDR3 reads TGTGCCAGCCGGGGTCCTGGCGCTGGGGCCAACGTCCTGACTTTC.

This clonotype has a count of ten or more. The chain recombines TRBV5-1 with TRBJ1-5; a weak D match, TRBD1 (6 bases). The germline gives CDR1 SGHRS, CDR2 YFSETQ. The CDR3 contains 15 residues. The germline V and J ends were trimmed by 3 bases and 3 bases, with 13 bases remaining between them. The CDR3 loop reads CASSSNGQPNQPQHF. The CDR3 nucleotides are TGCGCCAGCAGCTCTAACGGACAGCCCAATCAGCCCCAGCATTTT. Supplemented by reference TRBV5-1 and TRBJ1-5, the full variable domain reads KAGVTQTPRYLIKTRGQQVTLSCSPISGHRSVSWYQQTPGQGLQFLFEYFSETQRNKGNFPGRFSGRQFSNSRSEMNVSTLELGDSALYLCASSSNGQPNQPQHFGDGTRLSIL.

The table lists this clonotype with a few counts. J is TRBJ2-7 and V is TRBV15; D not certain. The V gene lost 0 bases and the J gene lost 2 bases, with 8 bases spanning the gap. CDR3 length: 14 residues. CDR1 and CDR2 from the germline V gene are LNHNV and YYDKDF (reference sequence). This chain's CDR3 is CATSREGPPYEQYF. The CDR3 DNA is TGTGCCACCAGCAGAGAGGGCCCACCCTACGAGCAGTACTTC.

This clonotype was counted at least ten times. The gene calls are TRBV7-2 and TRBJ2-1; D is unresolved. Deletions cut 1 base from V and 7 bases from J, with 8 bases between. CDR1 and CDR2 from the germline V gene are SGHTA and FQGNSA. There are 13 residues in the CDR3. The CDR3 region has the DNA TGTGCCAGCAGCTTAGGTCTTCTGAATGAGCAGTTCTTC. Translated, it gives CASSLGLLNEQFF.

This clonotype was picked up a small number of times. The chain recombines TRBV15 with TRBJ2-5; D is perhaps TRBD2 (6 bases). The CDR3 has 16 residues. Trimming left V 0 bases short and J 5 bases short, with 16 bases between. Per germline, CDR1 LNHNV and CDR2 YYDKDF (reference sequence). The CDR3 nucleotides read TGTGCCACCAGCAGAGATCCCCCCCTTGGGGGGGAGACCCAGTACTTC. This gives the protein CATSRDPPLGGETQYF. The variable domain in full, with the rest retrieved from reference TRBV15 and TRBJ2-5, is DAMVIQNPRYQVTQFGKPVTLSCSQTLNHNVMYWYQQKSSQAPKLLFHYYDKDFNNEADTPDNFQSRRPNTSFCFLDIRSPGLGDTAMYLCATSRDPPLGGETQYFGPGTRLLVL.

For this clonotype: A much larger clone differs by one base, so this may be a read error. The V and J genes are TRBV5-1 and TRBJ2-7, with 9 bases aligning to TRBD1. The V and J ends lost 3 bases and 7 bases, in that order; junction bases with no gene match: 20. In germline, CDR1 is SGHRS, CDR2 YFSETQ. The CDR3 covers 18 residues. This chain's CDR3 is CASSSTSRDRAWGNEQYF. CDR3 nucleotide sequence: TGCGCCAGCAGCTCAACTTCCCGGGACAGGGCGTGGGGCAATGAGCAGTACTTC.

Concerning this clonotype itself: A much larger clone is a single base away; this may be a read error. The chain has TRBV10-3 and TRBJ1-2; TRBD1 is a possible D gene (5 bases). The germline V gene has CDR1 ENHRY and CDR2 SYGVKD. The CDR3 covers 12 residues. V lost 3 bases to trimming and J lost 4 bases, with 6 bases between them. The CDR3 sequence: CAISDQGYGYTF. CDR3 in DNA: TGTGCCATCAGTGACCAGGGCTATGGCTACACCTTC.

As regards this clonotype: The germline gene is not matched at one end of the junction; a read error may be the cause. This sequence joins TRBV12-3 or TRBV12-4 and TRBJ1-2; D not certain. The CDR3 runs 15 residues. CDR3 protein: CASRYRQEGYYDYTF. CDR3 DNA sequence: TGTGCCAGCAGATACCGGCAGGAGGGCTACTATGACTACACCTTC.

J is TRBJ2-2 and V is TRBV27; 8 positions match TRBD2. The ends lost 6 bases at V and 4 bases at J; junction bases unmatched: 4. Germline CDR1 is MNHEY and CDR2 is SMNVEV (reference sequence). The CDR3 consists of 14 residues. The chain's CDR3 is CASSGLARTGELFF. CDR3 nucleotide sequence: TGTGCCAGCAGCGGACTAGCCCGCACCGGGGAGCTGTTTTTT.

CDR3 in DNA: TGCGCCAGCAGCCAGGGACAGAACGGCTACGAGCAGTACTTC. It is translated as CASSQGQNGYEQYF. The J gene is TRBJ2-7, the V gene TRBV4-1; TRBD1 agrees at 7 bases. Germline V CDR1 and CDR2: MGHRA, YSYEKL. J was trimmed by 3 bases and V by 3 bases; bases with no gene match: 5. CDR3 size: 14 residues.

The CDR3 sequence: CASSLASNTDTQYF. The CDR3 region has the DNA TGTGCCAGCAGCTTAGCTTCGAACACAGATACGCAGTATTTT. The chain is built from TRBV7-3 and TRBJ2-3; D unclear. Germline CDR1 reads SGHTA; CDR2 reads FQGTGA. V dropped 2 bases and J dropped 2 bases, with 8 bases sitting between them. The CDR3 sequence is 14 residues long.